The entry below gives a single T cell receptor (beta chain) sequence along with its context. Its specificity is not known. At one boundary the junction diverges from the germline segment, which might be a read error. Sequencing was performed with immunoSEQ multiplex PCR; in TCRdb, only in-frame clones are kept and a portion is missing. Among 2 million to 2.5 million clones, about 93% were seen once, and the ten largest hold more than 1.5%. The data were obtained in a study of shared clonotypes between healthy human individuals. Points from the study as a whole: Larger estimated richness was generally recorded for naive subsets relative to memory subsets. Tissues were not sampled, only blood, and their repertoires likely differ.

Naive CD8 cells lacked CD45RO and underwent positive selection for CCR7, leaving out terminally differentiated effector memory CD45RA+ cells. CDR3 length equals 13 residues. Germline V gene data show CDR1 as SQVTM and CDR2 as ANQGSEA. The origin of this receptor is a man between 18 and 35 years old in good health. Some clones in this sample may be carry-over from other donors' samples. Source material: naive CD8+ T cells from PBMCs. The V gene is TRBV29-1, the J gene TRBJ2-5; D might be TRBD2 (6 bases). The CDR3 DNA follows: TGCAGCTTTGATAGCGGCGGTCAAGAGACCCAGTACTTC. This codes for CSFDSGGQETQYF. The complete variable domain, with remaining parts taken from reference TRBV29-1 and TRBJ2-5, reads SAVISQKPSRDICQRGTSLTIQCQVDSQVTMMFWYRQQPGQSLTLIATANQGSEATYESGFVIDKFPISRPNLTFSTLTVSNMSPEDSSIYLCSFDSGGQETQYFGPGTRLLVL.